One and the same sample provided the 30 T cell receptor beta chains below, sequenced in a study of T-cell reconstitution after alpha-beta-depleted transplantation in children. Unique molecular identifiers were incorporated when the TCRbeta library was constructed. TCRdb passed the PCR reads through MiXCR, listing each CDR3 protein once. The sample holds 450,000 to 550,000 distinct CDR3 sequences; roughly 11% are singletons and the top ten take about 15%. The starting material was PBMCs, mostly from graft donor cells, obtained 180 days after TCRalphabeta/CD19-depleted stem cell transplant. These TCRs come from a female patient under 10 years old who had a stem cell transplant for aplastic anemia, so the T cells may come from the graft donor.

This clonotype occurred a few times. This chain links TRBV12-3 or TRBV12-4 with TRBJ2-6; 12 bases fit TRBD2. The CDR3 has 17 amino acids. Trimming at V came to 3 bases and at J to 4 bases, leaving 4 bases not matched to a gene. The CDR3 DNA reads TGTGCCAGCAGTTTGACTAGCGGGAGTACCGGGGCCAACGTCCTGACTTTC. Translating it yields CASSLTSGSTGANVLTF.

The chain employs TRBV4-3 and TRBJ2-3; possibly TRBD2 for D (5 bases). CDR3 length equals 17 residues. V was trimmed by 2 bases and J by 5 bases, leaving 20 bases between them. CDR1 and CDR2 (germline): LGHNA, YSLEER. CDR3 in amino acids: CASSQRKWRSREDTQYF. The CDR3 coding sequence is TGCGCCAGCAGCCAAAGGAAATGGCGGTCGAGGGAAGATACGCAGTATTTT.

This clonotype occurred a few times. The chain uses TRBV4-2 and TRBJ1-4, with D possibly matching TRBD1 (6 bases). This CDR3 is 16 amino acids long. CDR1 is LGHNA, CDR2 YNFKEQ, per germline. The germline V and J ends were trimmed by 0 bases and 3 bases, with 11 bases remaining between them. CDR3 protein: CASSQEQDRPNEKLFF. In nucleotides, the CDR3 is TGTGCCAGCAGCCAAGAACAGGACAGACCTAATGAAAAACTGTTTTTT.

J is TRBJ2-5 and V is TRBV28; 10 bases line up with TRBD1. Trimming cost V 5 bases and J 10 bases; bases outside gene matches: 13. This CDR3 contains 15 residues. The germline CDR1 and CDR2 sequences are MDHEN and SYDVKM. CDR3 region: CASSALTGTGVDQYF. The DNA of the CDR3 is TGTGCCAGCAGTGCCCTCACCGGGACAGGGGTAGACCAGTACTTC. Combining the CDR3 with reference TRBV28 and TRBJ2-5 gives the whole variable domain DVKVTQSSRYLVKRTGEKVFLECVQDMDHENMFWYRQDPGLGLRLIYFSYDVKMKEKGDIPEGYSVSREKKERFSLILESASTNQTSMYLCASSALTGTGVDQYFGPGTRLLVL.

This clonotype was observed at least ten times. As DNA, the CDR3 is TGTGCCAGCAGCCTTTCCGGGGGCTACGAGCAGTACGTC. Amino acids: CASSLSGGYEQYV. The rearrangement links TRBV12-3 or TRBV12-4 to TRBJ2-7; maybe TRBD2 (6 bases). This CDR3 is built from 13 residues. Trimming took 6 bases from V and 3 from J, leaving 12 bases between them.

The table lists this clonotype with a few counts. The V gene is TRBV4-2, the J gene TRBJ2-1, with 13 bases matching TRBD2. V shed 4 bases and J 8 bases; nucleotides not matched to a gene: 8. The germline CDR1 and CDR2 sequences are LGHNA and YNFKEQ. CDR3 length equals 16 residues. CDR3 protein: CASSPRTSGSFDEQFF. The CDR3 bases are TGTGCCAGCAGCCCTCGGACTAGCGGGAGTTTCGATGAGCAGTTCTTC.

This clonotype showed up just a few times. This sequence joins TRBV24-1 and TRBJ2-2; 8 bases agree with TRBD1. CDR3 size: 16 residues. Germline V CDR1 and CDR2: KGHDR, SFDVKD. The ends lost 1 base at V and 4 bases at J; junction bases unmatched: 4. CDR3 coding DNA: TGTGCCACCAGTGATTTAGGACAGGGATTCACCGGGGAGCTGTTTTTT. It is translated as CATSDLGQGFTGELFF.

This clonotype was counted at least ten times. The V call is TRBV2, the J call TRBJ2-3; 7 bases line up with TRBD2. Trimming at V came to 7 bases and at J to 7 bases, leaving 11 bases not matched to a gene. Germline V gene data show CDR1 as SNHLY and CDR2 as FYNNEI. CDR3 length: 14 residues. The CDR3 protein is CASKPRETRYTQYF. CDR3 DNA sequence: TGTGCCAGCAAGCCGCGGGAGACCCGGTATACGCAGTATTTT.

This clonotype was seen ten or more times. V is TRBV12-3 or TRBV12-4 and J is TRBJ2-1, with 7 bases that match TRBD1. The CDR3 is 13 amino acids. The V segment lost 6 bases and the J segment 7 bases; nucleotides outside the gene matches: 6. The CDR3 DNA reads as TGTGCCAGCAGCCCCTCGACAGGGAATGAGCAGTTCTTC. Its protein product is CASSPSTGNEQFF.

This chain connects TRBV14 to TRBJ1-3; D is unclear. With 1 base removed from V and 0 bases from J, the gap between germline ends came to 7 bases. Germline lookup yields CDR1 SGHDN and CDR2 FVKESK. The CDR3 totals 15 residues. The CDR3 sequence is CASSQVYSSGNTIYF. CDR3 in DNA: TGTGCCAGCAGCCAAGTATACAGCTCTGGAAACACCATATATTTT.

In this sample, this clonotype turned up a few times. The V gene is TRBV6-2 or TRBV6-3, the J gene TRBJ2-5; TRBD2 is a possible D gene (6 bases). The CDR3 runs 16 residues. Germline V gene sequence: CDR1 MNHEY, CDR2 SVGEGT. Trimming stripped 6 bases from V and 0 bases from J, with 17 bases between. The CDR3 is CASSSLGLSYQETQYF. CDR3 bases: TGTGCCAGCAGCTCCCTCGGACTATCGTACCAAGAGACCCAGTACTTC.

The sample holds a few counts of this clonotype. This chain connects TRBV7-9 to TRBJ2-1; D ambiguous. CDR3 length: 15 amino acids. Per germline, CDR1 SEHNR and CDR2 FQNEAQ (reference sequence). V was trimmed by 7 bases and J by 6 bases, leaving 19 bases between them. CDR3 region: CASTSDWLWANEQFF. For the CDR3, the DNA is TGTGCCAGCACATCAGACTGGCTTTGGGCCAATGAGCAGTTCTTC. The whole variable domain, remainder taken from reference TRBV7-9 and TRBJ2-1, is DTGVSQNPRHKITKRGQNVTFRCDPISEHNRLYWYRQTLGQGPEFLTYFQNEAQLEKSRLLSDRFSAERPKGSFSTLEIQRTEQGDSAMYLCASTSDWLWANEQFFGPGTRLTVL.

This chain joins TRBV20-1 and TRBJ2-3; 14 bases align to TRBD2. CDR3 length: 18 residues. V was clipped by 5 bases and J by 4 bases; unmatched bases: 14. CDR1 and CDR2 from the germline V gene are DFQATT and SNEGSKA (reference sequence). CDR3 coding DNA: TGCAGTGCTGGTCCGGGACTAGCGGGAGTAACGGGCGCAGATACGCAGTATTTT. It yields the protein CSAGPGLAGVTGADTQYF.

This clonotype was seen repeatedly, ten times or more. This chain links TRBV29-1 with TRBJ1-2; D remains unclear. There are 13 residues in the CDR3. Per germline, CDR1 SQVTM and CDR2 ANQGSEA. Between the trimmed V and J ends, which lost 0 bases and 4 bases, there was a span of 9 bases. The CDR3, as DNA: TGCAGCGTTGAAGAGGGCGCTATCTATGGCTACACCTTC. Translated, it gives CSVEEGAIYGYTF.

The rearrangement links TRBV5-4 to TRBJ2-7, with D perhaps TRBD1 (5 bases). The CDR3 has 15 residues. Germline assignment: CDR1 SGHNT and CDR2 YYREEE (reference sequence). V shed 4 bases and J shed 2 bases, with 16 bases lying between them. CDR3: CASSGRTDNTYEQYF. CDR3 in DNA: TGTGCCAGCAGCGGCCGGACGGACAACACCTACGAGCAGTACTTC.

This chain connects TRBV29-1 to TRBJ2-1; D call uncertain. Germline V CDR1 and CDR2: SQVTM, ANQGSEA. The ends were cut back, 8 bases at V and 6 bases at J, with 8 bases in the middle. This CDR3 has 10 amino acids. DNA for the CDR3: TGCAGCTCTCAGACCAATGAGCAGTTCTTC. It encodes CSSQTNEQFF.

There are many counts of this clonotype. The chain has TRBV18 and TRBJ1-1, with D unclear. Germline CDR1 is KGHSH and CDR2 is LQKENI. V was pared by 3 bases and J by 1 base, with 15 bases between. This CDR3 has 16 residues. The CDR3 DNA reads as TGTGCCAGCTCACCTCGTTTTTGGCAGGAGAACACTGAAGCTTTCTTT. Protein sequence: CASSPRFWQENTEAFF. Complete variable domain (other parts from reference TRBV18 and TRBJ1-1): NAGVMQNPRHLVRRRGQEARLRCSPMKGHSHVYWYRQLPEEGLKFMVYLQKENIIDESGMPKERFSAEFPKEGPSILRIQQVVRGDSAAYFCASSPRFWQENTEAFFGQGTRLTVV.

This clonotype appeared a few times. J is TRBJ1-5 and V is TRBV15; no reliable D call. This CDR3 is built from 15 residues. Trimming left V 4 bases short and J 3 bases short, with 13 bases between. Germline V gene data show CDR1 as LNHNV and CDR2 as YYDKDF (reference sequence). CDR3 region: CATSTAERINQPQHF. In DNA form, the CDR3 reads TGTGCCACCAGCACGGCGGAACGAATCAATCAGCCCCAGCATTTT.

This clonotype appeared a few times. V gene TRBV4-1 combines with J gene TRBJ2-1; a weak D match, TRBD1 (6 bases). Trimming shortened V by 2 bases and J by 5 bases, and 16 bases separated the two germline ends. Germline V lookup: CDR1 MGHRA, CDR2 YSYEKL. This CDR3 has 16 residues. The CDR3 is CASSQRGRDTHNEQFF. The CDR3 nucleotides are TGCGCCAGCAGCCAAAGGGGCCGGGACACCCACAATGAGCAGTTCTTC.

There are a few counts of this clonotype. The chain is built from TRBV29-1 and TRBJ2-5, with a tentative D call TRBD2 (5 bases). The CDR3 has 15 amino acids. The V end lost 6 bases, the J end lost 6 bases, and 23 bases lay between the germline ends. Looked up from germline, CDR1 is SQVTM and CDR2 is ANQGSEA. The CDR3 protein is CSVEMRLWPFQTQYF. CDR3 sequence (DNA): TGCAGCGTCGAAATGCGACTATGGCCTTTTCAGACCCAGTACTTC.

The V gene is TRBV6-2 or TRBV6-3, the J gene TRBJ2-2, with D perhaps TRBD1 (5 bases). The germline V and J ends were trimmed by 4 bases and 4 bases, with 10 bases remaining between them. This CDR3 is built from 14 residues. Germline V gene data show CDR1 as MNHEY and CDR2 as SVGEGT. As DNA, the CDR3 is TGTGCCAGCAGTTTCGTCAGGGCCACCGGGGAGCTGTTTTTT. Translation: CASSFVRATGELFF.

This clonotype has only a few counts. Here the CDR3 DNA reads TGTGCCAGCAGCCTAATTCCAGGGAAACTTTCCTACGAGCAGTACGTC. Translation gives CASSLIPGKLSYEQYV. The genes are TRBV5-5 and TRBJ2-7; D is perhaps TRBD1 (5 bases). The ends were cut back, 4 bases at V and 1 base at J, with 18 bases in the middle. In germline, CDR1 is SGHKS, CDR2 YYEKEE (reference sequence). This CDR3 comprises 16 residues.

A few counts support this clonotype. The chain couples TRBV7-2 to TRBJ2-7, with 10 bases identical to TRBD2. The germline gives CDR1 SGHTA, CDR2 FQGNSA. With 4 bases clipped from V and 2 bases from J, the junction kept 8 bases outside the gene matches. The CDR3 length is 16 residues. CDR3 bases: TGTGCCAGCAGCTACACCGGGACTAGCGTAACCTACGAGCAGTACTTC. This codes for CASSYTGTSVTYEQYF.

This clonotype occurred many times. The V call is TRBV5-1, the J call TRBJ2-3, with TRBD2 as a possible D gene (5 bases). Germline V gene data show CDR1 as SGHRS and CDR2 as YFSETQ. The V end was cut by 2 bases, the J end by 0 bases, with 16 bases between. The CDR3 spans 17 residues. As DNA, the CDR3 is TGCGCCAGCAGCTTCCAAGCATATACGGGGAGCACAGATACGCAGTATTTT. Translated, it gives CASSFQAYTGSTDTQYF. The variable domain in full, with the rest retrieved from reference TRBV5-1 and TRBJ2-3, is KAGVTQTPRYLIKTRGQQVTLSCSPISGHRSVSWYQQTPGQGLQFLFEYFSETQRNKGNFPGRFSGRQFSNSRSEMNVSTLELGDSALYLCASSFQAYTGSTDTQYFGPGTRLTVL.

This clonotype was detected many times. This rearrangement joins TRBV28 to TRBJ1-4; D unclear. V lost 5 bases, J lost 5 bases, and 12 bases lay in between. The CDR3 has 14 residues. Germline-derived CDR1 and CDR2 are MDHEN and SYDVKM. The CDR3 DNA sequence: TGTGCCAGCAGTCCTCCGGATAGGAATGAAAAACTGTTTTTT. Its protein product is CASSPPDRNEKLFF.

This clonotype was found many times. V and J are TRBV6-2 or TRBV6-3 and TRBJ2-1; no definite D call. Between the trimmed V and J ends, which lost 6 bases and 10 bases, there was a span of 13 bases. This CDR3 region has 12 residues. Germline CDR1 MNHEY, CDR2 SVGEGT. The CDR3 protein is CASSTTLAEQFF. DNA of the CDR3: TGTGCCAGCAGCACGACTCTGGCCGAGCAGTTCTTC.

This clonotype was recorded many times. The genes are TRBV6-1 and TRBJ2-7; TRBD2 is a possible D gene (5 bases). This CDR3 is 12 amino acids long. The germline V gene encodes CDR1 MNHNS and CDR2 SASEGT. The V end was cut by 6 bases, the J end by 0 bases, with 6 bases between. CDR3 sequence reads: CASRGVSYEQYF. The CDR3 bases are TGTGCCAGCAGGGGAGTCTCCTACGAGCAGTACTTC.

The chain links TRBV6-2 or TRBV6-3 to TRBJ2-3; TRBD2 matches 11 bases. CDR1 MNHEY and CDR2 SVGEGT come from the germline V gene. The CDR3 contains 16 residues. V shed 4 bases and J 3 bases; nucleotides not matched to a gene: 6. The CDR3 DNA is TGTGCCAGCAGTTCACCGGGACTAGCGGATACAGATACGCAGTATTTT. Translation: CASSSPGLADTDTQYF.

This clonotype has a handful of counts. V gene TRBV7-8 combines with J gene TRBJ2-7; TRBD1 aligns across 7 bases. This CDR3 has 15 amino acids. Unmatched junction bases numbered 11, after V lost 6 bases and J lost 3 bases. Germline-derived CDR1 and CDR2 are SGHVS and FQNEAQ. The chain's CDR3 is CASRTNRGDLYEQYV. As DNA, the CDR3 is TGTGCCAGCAGAACAAACAGGGGCGATCTCTACGAGCAGTACGTC.

The chain couples TRBV20-1 to TRBJ1-1, with 9 bases identical to TRBD1. Germline V gene data show CDR1 as DFQATT and CDR2 as SNEGSKA (reference sequence). The CDR3 contains 15 residues. J lost 5 bases, V lost 6 bases, and 13 bases had no gene match. The CDR3 is CSAAYPGTGLTEAFF. The CDR3 DNA follows: TGCAGTGCGGCATACCCCGGGACAGGGTTGACTGAAGCTTTCTTT.